The rows below give T cell receptor beta chains drawn from one sample of a study of T cell repertoires and HLA-DP antigens. The antigens of these receptors remain unknown. Only in-frame clones appear in the TCRdb table, and some are missing; sequencing was by immunoSEQ multiplex PCR. The table lists about 89,000 clones, roughly 86% of them singletons. Sequencing was performed on CD4+ T cells from PBMCs. These receptors all come from a man in his fifties in good health and CMV-seronegative. The CDR3 runs from the conserved cysteine through the conserved F or W. A D gene is named only where the DNA matches it firmly. Expanded clones are given a class, and other clones once, few, many or no size at all.

- TRBJ2-2 TRBV4-3 - CASSQLSNTGELFF TGCGCCAGCAGCCAATTATCGAACACCGGGGAGCTGTTTTTT
- TRBJ2-7 TRBV5-1 few CASRGLLSYEQYF TGCGCCAGTAGGGGACTTCTCTCCTACGAGCAGTACTTC
TRBD1 TRBJ1-2 TRBV29-1 - CSVGQALNYGYTF TGCAGCGTAGGACAGGCGCTTAACTATGGCTACACCTTC
- TRBJ2-2 TRBV6-5 few CASSYSTMGTGELFF TGTGCCAGCAGTTACTCGACTATGGGGACCGGGGAGCTGTTTTTT
- TRBJ2-1 TRBV5-1 - CASSSDYNEQFF TGCGCCAGCAGCTCAGACTACAATGAGCAGTTCTTC
TRBD1 TRBJ2-1 TRBV5-1 - CASSRDSYNEQFF TGCGCCAGCAGCCGGGACAGTTACAATGAGCAGTTCTTC
TRBD1 TRBJ1-5 TRBV19 - CASSRGGAGQPQHF TGTGCCAGTAGTAGAGGGGGCGCGGGTCAGCCCCAGCATTTT
TRBD2 TRBJ2-1 TRBV7-8 - CASSPLAGGYNEQFF TGTGCCAGCAGCCCGCTAGCGGGAGGCTACAATGAGCAGTTCTTC
TRBD1 TRBJ2-5 TRBV18 - CASSILRQGQETQYF TGTGCCAGCTCCATTTTAAGACAGGGCCAAGAGACCCAGTACTTC
- TRBJ2-2 TRBV28 - CATSTGELFF TGTGCTACCTCCACCGGGGAGCTGTTTTTT
- TRBJ2-1 TRBV21-1 - CASSKAETGSSGYNEQFF TGTGCCAGCAGCAAAGCGGAGACAGGTTCCTCTGGATACAATGAGCAGTTCTTC
TRBD2 TRBJ2-7 TRBV10-2 - CASSEVPSGSEQYF TGCGCCAGCAGTGAAGTTCCTAGCGGGAGCGAGCAGTACTTC
- TRBJ1-1 TRBV5-6 - CASSLSGTHTEAFF TGTGCCAGCAGCTTAAGTGGGACCCACACTGAAGCTTTCTTT
- TRBJ2-7 TRBV30 - CAWSGNWPGLWQYF TGTGCCTGGAGTGGAAATTGGCCAGGCTTATGGCAGTACTTC
TRBD1 TRBJ1-3 TRBV7-6 - CASSHPGQGFSGNTIYF TGTGCCAGCAGCCACCCGGGACAGGGCTTCTCTGGAAACACCATATATTTT
- TRBJ2-5 TRBV11-2 - CASSLDPGGPETQYF TGTGCCAGCAGCTTAGATCCCGGGGGGCCAGAGACCCAGTACTTC
- TRBJ1-4 TRBV7-9 - CASSSLFSQAEKLFF TGTGCCAGCAGCTCATTGTTCTCCCAGGCAGAAAAACTGTTTTTT
- TRBJ2-1 TRBV7-2 few CASSLRASVYNEQFF TGTGCCAGCAGCTTAAGGGCCTCGGTTTACAATGAGCAGTTCTTC
TRBD2 TRBJ2-2 TRBV5-1 - CASSTGLDGTGELFF TGCGCCAGCAGCACGGGACTAGATGGGACCGGGGAGCTGTTTTTT
- TRBJ1-6 TRBV7-2 - CASSPLPGANSPLHF TGTGCCAGCAGCCCCCTCCCCGGCGCTAATTCACCCCTCCACTTT
- TRBJ1-4 TRBV14 - CASSHRMGTTNEKLFF TGTGCCAGCAGCCATCGGATGGGGACAACTAATGAAAAACTGTTTTTT
TRBD2 TRBJ2-7 TRBV7-9 - CASSRLADEQYF TGTGCCAGCAGCCGACTAGCTGACGAGCAGTACTTC
- TRBJ2-3 TRBV10-2 - CASSDTGQSGLSTDTQYF TGCGCCAGCAGTGATACCGGCCAAAGCGGTCTCAGCACAGATACGCAGTATTTT
TRBD1 TRBJ1-2 TRBV7-9 - CASSFSAGQGDGYTF TGTGCCAGCAGCTTCAGCGCGGGGCAGGGGGATGGCTACACCTTC
- TRBJ1-6 TRBV6-6 - CASSDRQPSSPLHF TGTGCCAGCAGTGATAGACAGCCTTCTTCACCCCTCCACTTT
- TRBJ2-1 TRBV27 - CASSGPVGGQFF TGTGCCAGCAGTGGTCCGGTTGGGGGGCAGTTCTTC
- TRBJ1-3 TRBV6-6 - CASSYSPGASGNTIYF TGTGCCAGCAGTTACTCTCCGGGGGCGTCTGGAAACACCATATATTTT
- TRBJ2-7 TRBV7-9 - CASSYDGLQYF TGTGCCAGCAGCTACGACGGGTTACAGTACTTC
TRBD1 TRBJ2-3 TRBV18 - CASSTRTGGTDTQYF TGTGCCAGCTCAACCCGGACAGGGGGCACAGATACGCAGTATTTT
- TRBJ1-1 TRBV28 - CASSLSTRLGNTEAFF TGTGCCAGCAGTTTATCAACCCGCTTGGGGAACACTGAAGCTTTCTTT
TRBD1 TRBJ1-3 TRBV18 - CASSPPGQSSGNTIYF TGTGCCAGCTCACCACCGGGACAGAGCTCTGGAAACACCATATATTTT
- TRBJ2-6 TRBV5-1 once CASSLGRTGANVLTF TGCGCCAGCAGCTTGGGGCGGACTGGGGCCAACGTCCTGACTTTC
- TRBJ2-7 TRBV11-2 - CASRPTGNHEQYF TGTGCCAGCAGACCCACAGGGAACCACGAGCAGTACTTC
- TRBJ1-1 TRBV4-2 once CASSQESRGIGTEAFF TGTGCCAGCAGCCAGGAATCCCGGGGCATTGGAACTGAAGCTTTCTTT
- TRBJ1-6 TRBV25-1 - CASHIRDPMPLHF TGTGCCAGCCATATACGGGACCCAATGCCCCTCCACTTT
- TRBJ1-4 TRBV7-9 few CASSLRVGAKEKLFF TGTGCCAGCAGCTTACGGGTAGGGGCAAAAGAAAAACTGTTTTTT
TRBD2 TRBJ2-7 TRBV2 - CASTSGNFYEQYF TGTGCCAGCACTAGCGGGAATTTTTACGAGCAGTACTTC
TRBD1 TRBJ1-1 TRBV2 - CASSLTGQAFEAFF TGTGCCAGCAGCCTTACTGGACAGGCCTTTGAAGCTTTCTTT
TRBD2 TRBJ2-3 TRBV5-1 - CASSGGAGGPSSSTDTQYF TGCGCCAGCAGCGGAGGAGCGGGAGGGCCGAGCTCGAGCACAGATACGCAGTATTTT
- TRBJ1-5 TRBV15 - CATSRDMGLQPQHF TGTGCCACCAGCAGAGATATGGGGCTTCAGCCCCAGCATTTT
- TRBJ1-1 TRBV29-1 - CSVSPRETEAFF TGCAGCGTTTCCCCCCGGGAAACAGAAGCTTTCTTT
- TRBJ2-7 TRBV7-9 medium-sized CASGGPDREGWNEQYF TGTGCCAGCGGCGGCCCGGACAGGGAGGGTTGGAACGAGCAGTACTTC